The rows below give T cell receptor beta chains drawn from one sample of a study of T and B cells in COVID-19 patients. TCRdb redid the calling of the multiplex PCR reads with MiXCR, one entry per CDR3 protein. The sample yields roughly 23,000 distinct CDR3 sequences, around 30% seen once. Sequencing was performed on blood. Every receptor here comes from a human donor who had recovered from COVID-19. The conserved cysteine and the conserved F or W are not part of the CDR3 here.

TRBV6-5,ATARDTPYNEQF
TRBV30,AWSPGSEKLF
TRBV6-2/TRBV6-3,ASSYSRAASTDTQY
TRBV27,ASSHRDWGGSGYEQY
TRBV6-5,ASTDYFYNEQF
TRBV7-6,ASSLADRDYNSPLH
TRBV29-1,SVPSPLGTGELF
TRBV30,AWSRSATGELF
TRBV6-5,ASSYSRLYNEQF
TRBV12-3/TRBV12-4,ASRRDRGNTGELF
TRBV18,ASSPVGQGGSQPQH
TRBV5-1,ASSGTGTGGNYGYT
TRBV18,ASSPPVTDTQY
TRBV12-3/TRBV12-4,ASSFGVDTEAF
TRBV19,ASSIGWAGEQETQN
TRBV19,ASKGEEKLF
TRBV6-5,ASSYQDTQY
TRBV6-4,ASSDRRTGSNQPQH
TRBV7-6,ASSLGTGEHETQY
TRBV19,ASSTSNRAYYGYT
TRBV27,ASSPQGGGVSTQY
TRBV19,ASSMGRDRDSLEQY
TRBV12-3/TRBV12-4,ASSFSSGSYEQY
TRBV13,ASSLVGRRGYT
TRBV19,ASSRAGGYEQY
TRBV6-5,ASRGGPYNEQF
TRBV5-6,ASSSLSGDRGANYGYT
TRBV6-1,ASSGGFNYGYT
TRBV5-1,ASSFLVSTEAF
TRBV6-1,AFSPRDTTLGVSGYT
TRBV10-3,AISGGTEYEQY
TRBV14,ASSQLRDSEAF
TRBV30,AWSRTVPGEQY
TRBV6-5,ASSYGGQGYGYT
TRBV7-6,ASSHGVGSYEQY
TRBV29-1,SVESGISYEQY
TRBV30,GWRGGSTNTGELF
TRBV12-3/TRBV12-4,ASSAGGLTDTQY
TRBV18,ASSPPGAGYNEQF
TRBV6-5,ASSYSTYWGNEQF
TRBV6-5,ASSAPLALNTGELF
TRBV18,ASSRGQSNQPQH
TRBV5-4,ASSPGTQPGNTIY
TRBV18,ASSPPPSTGGEQY
TRBV5-4,ASSLGTSGTMGQF
TRBV6-5,ASSVDPTDTQY
TRBV10-2,ASSESVQGPNQPQH
TRBV6-5,ASSDISGNTIY
TRBV6-5,ASSYSIGTEAF